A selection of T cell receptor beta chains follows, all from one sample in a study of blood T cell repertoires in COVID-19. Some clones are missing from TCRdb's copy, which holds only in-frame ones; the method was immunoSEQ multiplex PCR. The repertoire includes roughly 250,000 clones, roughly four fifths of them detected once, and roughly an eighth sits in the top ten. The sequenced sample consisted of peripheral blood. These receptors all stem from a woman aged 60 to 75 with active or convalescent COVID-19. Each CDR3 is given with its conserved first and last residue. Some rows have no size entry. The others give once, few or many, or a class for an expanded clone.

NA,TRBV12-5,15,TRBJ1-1,CASGLASTGATEAFF
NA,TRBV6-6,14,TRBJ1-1,CASSYGTGIAEAFF
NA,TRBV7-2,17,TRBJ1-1,CASSLRRGRGRDTEAFF
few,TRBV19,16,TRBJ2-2,CASSITQAANTGELFF
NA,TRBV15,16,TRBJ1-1,CATSRDRGSWNTEAFF
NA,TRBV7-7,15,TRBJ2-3,CASSLRAGVTDTQYF
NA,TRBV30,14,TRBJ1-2,CAWSVQEGGYGYTF
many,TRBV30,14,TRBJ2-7,CAWSGGTITYEQYF
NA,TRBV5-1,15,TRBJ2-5,CASSSGTSVQETQYF
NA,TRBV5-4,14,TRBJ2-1,CASSPTDRGNEQFF
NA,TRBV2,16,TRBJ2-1,CASSFLAGGRGGEQFF
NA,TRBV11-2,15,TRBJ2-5,CASSLVPAGAETQYF
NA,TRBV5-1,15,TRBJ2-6,CASSWTGSGANVLTF
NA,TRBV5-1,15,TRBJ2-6,CASSPSGSGANVLTF
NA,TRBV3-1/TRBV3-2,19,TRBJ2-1,CASSHWGLAGGVSGNEQFF
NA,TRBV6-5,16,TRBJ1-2,CASSYSWTGGGYGYTF
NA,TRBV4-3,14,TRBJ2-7,CASRRQGRTYEQYF
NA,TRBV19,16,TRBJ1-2,CATNPYGALSTYGYTF
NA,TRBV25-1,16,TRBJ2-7,CASSPQRGFRDYEQYF
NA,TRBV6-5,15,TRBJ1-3,CASSYSAGDGNTIYF
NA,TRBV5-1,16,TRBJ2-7,CASSLGPDRGSYEQYF
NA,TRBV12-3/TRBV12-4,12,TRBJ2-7,CASSPGRIEQYF
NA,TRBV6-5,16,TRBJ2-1,CASSSQTSGGWNEQFF
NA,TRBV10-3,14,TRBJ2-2,CAISEVGNTGELFF
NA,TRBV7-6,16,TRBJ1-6,CASSLRDRRRNSPLHF
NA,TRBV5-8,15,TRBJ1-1,CASSFWTGLNTEAFF
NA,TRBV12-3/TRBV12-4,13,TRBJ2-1,CASRRVIPGEQFF
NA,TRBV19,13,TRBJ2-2,CASRRGNTGELFF
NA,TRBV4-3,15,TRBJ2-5,CASSQGGDRAETQYF
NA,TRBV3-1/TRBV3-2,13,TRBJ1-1,CASSQQGFTEAFF
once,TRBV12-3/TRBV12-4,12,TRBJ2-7,CASSPDRTEQYF
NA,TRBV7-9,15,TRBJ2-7,CASSPGGRGNYEQYF
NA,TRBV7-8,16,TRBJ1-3,CASSLVAGTSGNTIYF
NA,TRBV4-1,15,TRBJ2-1,CASSQEGRGNNEQFF
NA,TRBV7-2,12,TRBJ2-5,CASSSDREAQYF
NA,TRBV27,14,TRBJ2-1,CASSGTGGWDEQFF
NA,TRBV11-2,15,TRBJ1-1,CASSLRTGRATEAFF
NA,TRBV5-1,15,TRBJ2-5,CASSLVGRGAETQYF
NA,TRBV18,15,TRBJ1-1,CASSPLKTYNTEAFF
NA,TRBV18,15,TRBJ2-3,CASSRDRGGTDTQYF
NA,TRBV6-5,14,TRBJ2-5,CASSYVDNQETQYF
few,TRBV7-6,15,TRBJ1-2,CASSLAPQGAGGYTF
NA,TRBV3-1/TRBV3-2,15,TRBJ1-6,CASSQPGQGGSPLHF
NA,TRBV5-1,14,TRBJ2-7,CASSSSGGLYEQYF
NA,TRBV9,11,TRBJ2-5,CASSVEETQYF
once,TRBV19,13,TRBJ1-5,CASRQGTYQPQHF
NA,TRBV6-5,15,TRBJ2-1,CASSREGASYNEQFF
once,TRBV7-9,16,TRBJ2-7,CASNPTGQGSSYEQYF
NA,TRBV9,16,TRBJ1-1,CASGPPGAGLNTEAFF
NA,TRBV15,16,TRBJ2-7,CATSRDLGQGGNEQYF
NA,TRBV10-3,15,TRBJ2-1,CAISSGGLSYNEQFF
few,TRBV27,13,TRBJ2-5,CASGAGHQETQYF
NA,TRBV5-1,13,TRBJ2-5,CASRTGYQETQYF
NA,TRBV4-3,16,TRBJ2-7,CASSQVLTGASYEQYF